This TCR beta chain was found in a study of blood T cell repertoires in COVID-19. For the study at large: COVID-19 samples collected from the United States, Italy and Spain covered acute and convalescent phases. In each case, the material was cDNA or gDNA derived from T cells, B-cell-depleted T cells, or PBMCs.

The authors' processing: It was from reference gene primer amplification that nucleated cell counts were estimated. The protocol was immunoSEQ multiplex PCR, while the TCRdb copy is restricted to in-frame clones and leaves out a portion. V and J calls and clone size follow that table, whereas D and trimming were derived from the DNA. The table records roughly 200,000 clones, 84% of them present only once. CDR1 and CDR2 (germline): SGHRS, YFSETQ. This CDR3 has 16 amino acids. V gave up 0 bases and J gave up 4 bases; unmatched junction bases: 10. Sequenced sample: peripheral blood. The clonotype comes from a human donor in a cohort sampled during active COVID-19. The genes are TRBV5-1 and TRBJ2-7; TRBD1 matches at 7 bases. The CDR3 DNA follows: TGCGCCAGCAGCTTGGGTGGGACAGCCCCTTCATACGAGCAGTACTTC. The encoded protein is CASSLGGTAPSYEQYF.